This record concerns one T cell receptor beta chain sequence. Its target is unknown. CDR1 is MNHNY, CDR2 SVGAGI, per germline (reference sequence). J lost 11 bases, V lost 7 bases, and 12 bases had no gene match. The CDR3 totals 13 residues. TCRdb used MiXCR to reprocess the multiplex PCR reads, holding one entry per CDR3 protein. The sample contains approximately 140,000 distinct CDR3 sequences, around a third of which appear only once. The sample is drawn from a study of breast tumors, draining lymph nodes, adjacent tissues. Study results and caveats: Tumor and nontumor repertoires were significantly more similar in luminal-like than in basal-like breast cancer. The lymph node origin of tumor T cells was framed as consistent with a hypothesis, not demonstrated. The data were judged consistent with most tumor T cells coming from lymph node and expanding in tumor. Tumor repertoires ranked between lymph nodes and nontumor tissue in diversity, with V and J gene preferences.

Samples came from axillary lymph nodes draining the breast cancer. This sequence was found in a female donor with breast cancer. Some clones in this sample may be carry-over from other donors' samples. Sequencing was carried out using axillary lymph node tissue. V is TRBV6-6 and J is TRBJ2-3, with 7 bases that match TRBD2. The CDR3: CASNRGEYNEQYF. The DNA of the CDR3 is TGTGCCAGCAATCGGGGGGAATACAATGAGCAGTATTTT.